Here is one TCR beta chain with its context. The antigen remains unidentified. Clones were read by immunoSEQ multiplex PCR, and TCRdb kept only the in-frame ones, dropping some. Of 55,000 to 90,000 clones in the sample, around nine tenths were seen once. Patients had blood sampled at baseline and again on cycle 4 day 1 and cycle 7 day 1. The data belong to a study of OX40 agonist ivuxolimab in advanced cancers. General study findings and limits: The CD4+ and CD8+ T cells in the blood had expanded clonally by week 6 at 0.1 to 3.0 mg/kg.

V lost 4 bases and J lost 2; bases outside the gene matches: 11. The germline gives CDR1 SEHNR, CDR2 FQNEAQ (reference sequence). This CDR3 is built from 18 residues. The V and J genes are TRBV7-9 and TRBJ2-6; TRBD1 agrees at 7 bases. The sample in question was CD4+ or CD8+ T cells sorted from blood, obtained in a trial of the OX40 agonist ivuxolimab. This TCR came from an adult with an advanced solid tumor such as melanoma, head and neck, liver or kidney cancer. CDR3 protein: CASSSLQGRGTGANVLTF. The CDR3 nucleotides read TGTGCCAGCAGCTCCCTACAGGGGAGAGGCACTGGGGCCAACGTCCTGACTTTC.